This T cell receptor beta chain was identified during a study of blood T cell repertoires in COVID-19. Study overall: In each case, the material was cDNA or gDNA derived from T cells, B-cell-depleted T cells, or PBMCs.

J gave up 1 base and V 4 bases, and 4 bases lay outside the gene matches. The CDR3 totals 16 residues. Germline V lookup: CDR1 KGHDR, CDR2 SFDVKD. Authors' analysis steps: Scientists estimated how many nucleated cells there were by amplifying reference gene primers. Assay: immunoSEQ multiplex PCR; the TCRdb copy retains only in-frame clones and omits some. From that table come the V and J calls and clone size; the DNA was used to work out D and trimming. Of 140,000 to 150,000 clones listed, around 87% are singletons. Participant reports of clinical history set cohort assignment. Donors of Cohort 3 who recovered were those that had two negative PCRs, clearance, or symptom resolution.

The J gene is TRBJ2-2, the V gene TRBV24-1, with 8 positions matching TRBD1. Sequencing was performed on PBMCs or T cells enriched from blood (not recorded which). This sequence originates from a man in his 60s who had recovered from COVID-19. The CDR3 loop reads CATSDRTGLNTGELFF. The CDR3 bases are TGTGCCACCAGTGACCGGACAGGGTTGAACACCGGGGAGCTGTTTTTT.